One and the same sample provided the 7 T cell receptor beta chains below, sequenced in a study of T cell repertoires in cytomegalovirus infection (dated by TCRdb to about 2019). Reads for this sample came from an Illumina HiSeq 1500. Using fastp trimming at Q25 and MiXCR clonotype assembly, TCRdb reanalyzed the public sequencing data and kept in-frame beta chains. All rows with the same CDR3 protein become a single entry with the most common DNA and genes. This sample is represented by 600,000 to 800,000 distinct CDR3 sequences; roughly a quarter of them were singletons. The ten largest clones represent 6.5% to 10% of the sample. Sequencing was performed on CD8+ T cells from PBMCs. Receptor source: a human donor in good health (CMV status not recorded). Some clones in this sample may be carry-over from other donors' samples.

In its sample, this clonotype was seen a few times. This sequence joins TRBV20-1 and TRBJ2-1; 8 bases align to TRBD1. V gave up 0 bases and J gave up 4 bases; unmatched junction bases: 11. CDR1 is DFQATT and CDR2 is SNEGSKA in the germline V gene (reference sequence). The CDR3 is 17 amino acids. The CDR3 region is CSARDTMTGDFYNEQFF. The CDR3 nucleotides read TGCAGTGCTAGAGATACAATGACAGGGGACTTTTACAATGAGCAGTTCTTC.

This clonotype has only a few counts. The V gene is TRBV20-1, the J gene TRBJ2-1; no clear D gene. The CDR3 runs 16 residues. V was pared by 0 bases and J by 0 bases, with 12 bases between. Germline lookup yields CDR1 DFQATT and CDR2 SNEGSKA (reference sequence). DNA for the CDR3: TGCAGTGCTAGAGATTCACGGACGAGCTCCTACAATGAGCAGTTCTTC. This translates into CSARDSRTSSYNEQFF.

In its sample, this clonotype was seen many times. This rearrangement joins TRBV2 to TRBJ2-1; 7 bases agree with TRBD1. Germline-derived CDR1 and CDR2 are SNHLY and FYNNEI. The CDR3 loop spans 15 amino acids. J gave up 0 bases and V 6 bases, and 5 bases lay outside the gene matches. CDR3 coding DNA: TGTGCCAGCAGGGAGACAGGGAGCTCCTACAATGAGCAGTTCTTC. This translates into CASRETGSSYNEQFF.

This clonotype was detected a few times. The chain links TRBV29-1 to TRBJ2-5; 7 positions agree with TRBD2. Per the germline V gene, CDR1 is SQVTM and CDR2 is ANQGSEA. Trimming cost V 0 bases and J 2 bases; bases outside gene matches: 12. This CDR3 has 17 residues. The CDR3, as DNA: TGCAGCGTTGAAGAGGGGTTACCGGGGGGACCTCAAGAGACCCAGTACTTC. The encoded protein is CSVEEGLPGGPQETQYF. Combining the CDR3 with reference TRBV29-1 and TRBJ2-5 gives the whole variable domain SAVISQKPSRDICQRGTSLTIQCQVDSQVTMMFWYRQQPGQSLTLIATANQGSEATYESGFVIDKFPISRPNLTFSTLTVSNMSPEDSSIYLCSVEEGLPGGPQETQYFGPGTRLLVL.

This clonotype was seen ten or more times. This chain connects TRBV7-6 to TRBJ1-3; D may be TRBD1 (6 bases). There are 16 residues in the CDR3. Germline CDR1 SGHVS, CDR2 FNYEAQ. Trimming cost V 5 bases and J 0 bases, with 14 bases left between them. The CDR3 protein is CASSTSRQASGNTIYF. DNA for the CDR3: TGTGCCAGCAGCACGAGCCGACAGGCCTCTGGAAACACCATATATTTT. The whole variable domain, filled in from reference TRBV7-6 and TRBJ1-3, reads GAGVSQSPRYKVTKRGQDVALRCDPISGHVSLYWYRQALGQGPEFLTYFNYEAQQDKSGLPNDRFSAERPEGSISTLTIQRTEQRDSAMYRCASSTSRQASGNTIYFGEGSWLTVV.

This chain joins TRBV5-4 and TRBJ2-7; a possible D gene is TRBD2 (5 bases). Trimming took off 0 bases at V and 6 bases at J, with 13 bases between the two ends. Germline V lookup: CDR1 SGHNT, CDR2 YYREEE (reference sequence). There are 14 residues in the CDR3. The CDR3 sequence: CASSLAGGFGEQYV. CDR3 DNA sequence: TGTGCCAGCAGCTTGGCCGGCGGGTTTGGCGAGCAGTACGTC.

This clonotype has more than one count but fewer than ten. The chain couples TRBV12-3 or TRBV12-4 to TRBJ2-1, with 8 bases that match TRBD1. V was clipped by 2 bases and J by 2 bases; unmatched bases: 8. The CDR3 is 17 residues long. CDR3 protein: CASSLRPRTGTYNEQFF. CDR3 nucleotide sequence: TGTGCCAGCAGTTTACGTCCCCGGACAGGGACCTACAATGAGCAGTTCTTC.